This entry lists 5 T cell receptor beta chains sequenced from one sample in a study of T cell clonotyping in hematopoietic cell transplantation. The protocol was immunoSEQ multiplex PCR, while the TCRdb copy is restricted to in-frame clones and leaves out a portion. The sample holds about 69,000 clones; about 93% are singletons and the top ten take 1.6%. Sequenced: peripheral blood mononuclear cells. Receptors originate from a man aged 45-65 years in good health. Some clones in this sample may be carry-over from other donors' samples.

The V call is TRBV7-9, the J call TRBJ1-1; no clear D gene. Germline values: CDR1 SEHNR, CDR2 FQNEAQ (reference sequence). The germline V and J ends were trimmed by 5 bases and 3 bases, with 16 bases remaining between them. This CDR3 spans 15 amino acids. CDR3 sequence reads: CASSPAVPVYTEAFF. As DNA, the CDR3 is TGTGCCAGCAGCCCAGCGGTCCCAGTATACACTGAAGCTTTCTTT.

By sample share, this clone is medium-sized (0.01 to 0.1%). V is TRBV6-1 and J is TRBJ1-2, with 8 bases aligning to TRBD1. The CDR3 is 17 residues long. V lost 1 base and J lost 4; bases outside the gene matches: 11. Germline-derived CDR1 and CDR2 are MNHNS and SASEGT. For the CDR3, the DNA is TGTGCCAGCAGTGAAGGGGAGACAGGGGTTAAAAGCTATGGCTACACCTTC. This codes for CASSEGETGVKSYGYTF.

This chain links TRBV13 with TRBJ2-2, with D unresolved. Germline CDR1 and CDR2: PRHDT and FYEKMQ (reference sequence). There are 17 residues in the CDR3. The V end lost 0 bases, the J end lost 1 base, and 12 bases lay between the germline ends. CDR3 bases: TGTGCCAGCAGCTTAGGATCGGGCTCAAGGAACACCGGGGAGCTGTTTTTT. Translating it yields CASSLGSGSRNTGELFF.

The chain combines TRBV29-1 with TRBJ2-2; perhaps TRBD2 as D (7 bases). Trimming removed 2 bases at V and 7 bases at J, with 20 bases between. The germline gives CDR1 SQVTM, CDR2 ANQGSEA. CDR3 length: 16 residues. This chain's CDR3 is CSVELAGAGKDGELFF. The CDR3 DNA is TGCAGCGTTGAATTGGCGGGGGCGGGGAAGGACGGGGAGCTGTTTTTT.

The chain is built from TRBV14 and TRBJ2-2; weak D call: TRBD2 (5 bases). Germline V gene lookup returns CDR1 SGHDN and CDR2 FVKESK. This CDR3 has 13 amino acids. With 2 bases removed from V and 7 bases from J, the gap between germline ends came to 8 bases. The CDR3 bases are TGTGCCAGCAGCCAAAACGAGGGCGGGGAGCTGTTTTTT. Translation gives CASSQNEGGELFF.